This T cell receptor beta chain was identified in a study of cytomegalovirus exposure and HLA in healthy donors. The CDR3 runs to 13 residues. Germline values: CDR1 MDHEN, CDR2 SYDVKM. V shed 6 bases and J shed 0 bases, with 9 bases lying between them. Study conclusions and caveats: It was assumed in the presence/absence analyses that sequencing depth was roughly uniform across donors. Most likely, a cluster of highly shared sequence variants arose as a sequencing artifact.

As concerns this clone: Its antigen is as yet unknown.

Primers included in the PCR were 60 Vbeta and 13 Jbeta primers. Authors' data handling: An analysis that came later counted 60 million to 80 million unique TCR beta chains, 9 million to 12 million shared. This table comes from immunoSEQ multiplex PCR, and its TCRdb copy is limited to in-frame clones, with some not included. V and J calls and clone size are as listed in that table; D and trimming were resolved from the DNA. The data show around 150,000 clones, 60% to 80% seen once. The sample was PBMCs. This clonotype was sampled from a woman aged 30 to 39 in good health and CMV-seronegative. The chain has TRBV28 and TRBJ2-7; tentatively, D is TRBD1 (6 bases). CDR3 sequence (DNA): TGTGCCAGCAGCCCGGACAGCTCCTACGAGCAGTACTTC. It encodes CASSPDSSYEQYF.